A single sample gave rise to the 29 T cell receptor beta chains below, sequenced in a study of T cells after posttransplantation cyclophosphamide. A marrow graft followed busulfan-fludarabine conditioning, with cyclophosphamide on days +3 and +4. Method: immunoSEQ multiplex PCR; TCRdb's copy keeps in-frame clones and lacks some. The sample counts 5,000 or so clones, none seen once; the ten largest own around a quarter. The sample here was PBMCs, taken around 400 days after allogeneic stem cell transplant with posttransplant cyclophosphamide. The receptors derive from a male patient aged 60-70 years who received an allogeneic stem cell transplant from a related donor, was CMV-positive, and had acute GVHD only. Some T cells may trace back to the graft donor.

This clone was counted at least ten times. The V and J genes are TRBV6-1 and TRBJ1-5; D gene ambiguous. The CDR3 contains 12 residues. CDR1 and CDR2 (germline): MNHNS, SASEGT. V gave up 7 bases and J gave up 3 bases, with 7 bases separating them. The CDR3 reads CASNLINQPQHF. The CDR3 bases are TGTGCCAGCAATCTTATCAATCAGCCCCAGCATTTT.

This clone was seen many times. This chain connects TRBV18 to TRBJ1-5; 7 bases agree with TRBD1. The CDR3 has 14 amino acids. Germline CDR1 is KGHSH and CDR2 is LQKENI. The trim removed 9 bases at V and 0 bases at J, leaving 5 bases unmatched. The CDR3 coding sequence is TGTGCCAGTACTACAGGGGTTAGCAATCAGCCCCAGCATTTT. It codes for CASTTGVSNQPQHF.

This clone was found many times. This chain joins TRBV10-3 and TRBJ2-3; 7 nucleotides agree with TRBD2. From germline, CDR1 is ENHRY and CDR2 SYGVKD. The CDR3 runs to 16 residues. V dropped 0 bases and J dropped 4; count of bases not matched to a gene: 7. Here the CDR3 DNA reads TGTGCCATCAGTGAGTCAGGGAGGGCCAGGTCAGATACGCAGTATTTT. It encodes CAISESGRARSDTQYF.

There are many counts of this clone. The chain combines TRBV5-1 with TRBJ2-3, with a tentative D call TRBD1 (5 bases). V lost 0 bases and J 1 base, leaving 9 bases between the germline ends. The CDR3 consists of 15 residues. Per germline, CDR1 SGHRS and CDR2 YFSETQ. The CDR3 loop reads CASSLGGGGTDTQYF. As DNA, the CDR3 is TGCGCCAGCAGCTTGGGGGGCGGCGGCACAGATACGCAGTATTTT.

This clone has ten or more counts. The chain employs TRBV19 and TRBJ2-3, with D perhaps TRBD2 (6 bases). Germline CDR1 reads LNHDA; CDR2 reads SQIVND (reference sequence). Trimming took off 5 bases at V and 0 bases at J, with 15 bases between the two ends. CDR3 length equals 16 residues. This chain's CDR3 is CASSPFAGTSTDTQYF. The CDR3 nucleotides read TGTGCCAGTAGTCCGTTCGCGGGGACCAGCACAGATACGCAGTATTTT.

This clone was picked up many times. The V gene is TRBV19, the J gene TRBJ2-7, with TRBD2 matching over 7 bases. CDR1 and CDR2 from the germline V gene are LNHDA and SQIVND (reference sequence). The CDR3 has 15 residues. V lost 9 bases and J lost 2; bases outside the gene matches: 13. CDR3 bases: TGTGCCAGCAAAACGGGGGAGGGATCTCCCTACGAGCAGTACTTC. Encoded protein: CASKTGEGSPYEQYF.

This clone was picked up many times. The chain recombines TRBV7-2 with TRBJ2-4; possibly TRBD1 for D (6 bases). The CDR3 runs 13 residues. Trimming took 7 bases from V and 4 from J, leaving 11 bases between them. The germline V gene encodes CDR1 SGHTA and CDR2 FQGNSA. CDR3 sequence (DNA): TGTGCCAGCACCCTAACAGGGAAAAACATTCAGTACTTC. Protein: CASTLTGKNIQYF.

This clone came up many times. This sequence joins TRBV4-2 and TRBJ2-2; D might be TRBD1 (7 bases). Trimming stripped 0 bases from V and 5 bases from J, with 22 bases between. Germline V lookup: CDR1 LGHNA, CDR2 YNFKEQ. The CDR3 is 19 residues long. In DNA form, the CDR3 reads TGTGCCAGCAGCCAAGATTACCCAGGGGGACTTCACGCGACCGGGGAGCTGTTTTTT. This encodes CASSQDYPGGLHATGELFF.

In this sample, this clone turned up many times. The J gene is TRBJ2-3, the V gene TRBV12-5, with TRBD2 matching over 15 bases. Germline V gene lookup returns CDR1 LGHNT and CDR2 FRNRAP. Trimming removed 5 bases from V and 14 bases from J; junction bases left unmatched: 14. This CDR3 is built from 16 residues. The CDR3 here is CASGEPSGTSGGRWYF. The DNA for the CDR3 is TGTGCTAGTGGTGAACCATCCGGGACTAGCGGGGGGCGGTGGTATTTT.

In its sample, this clone was seen many times. This sequence joins TRBV5-4 and TRBJ2-3; 13 bases agree with TRBD2. This CDR3 spans 18 amino acids. Trimming took 4 bases from V and 3 from J; bases not matched to a gene: 11. Germline V gene sequence: CDR1 SGHNT, CDR2 YYREEE (reference sequence). The CDR3 is CASSPPGLAGVGTDTQYF. In nucleotides, the CDR3 is TGTGCCAGCAGCCCTCCCGGACTAGCGGGAGTCGGGACAGATACGCAGTATTTT.

This clone was recorded many times. The V gene is TRBV9, the J gene TRBJ1-3; D unclear. There are 15 residues in the CDR3. V lost 1 base to trimming and J lost 0 bases, with 8 bases between them. The germline gives CDR1 SGDLS, CDR2 YYNGEE. CDR3 sequence (DNA): TGTGCCAGCAGCGTAAATCCTTCCTCTGGAAACACCATATATTTT. Protein product: CASSVNPSSGNTIYF.

This clone was seen ten or more times. This sequence joins TRBV30 and TRBJ1-4, with 7 positions matching TRBD1. CDR1 and CDR2 (germline): GTSNPN, SVGIG (reference sequence). This CDR3 is 15 amino acids long. The V segment lost 0 bases and the J segment 4 bases; nucleotides outside the gene matches: 5. The CDR3 nucleotides read TGTGCCTGGAGTGTGAGGGACAGCGTTAATGAAAAACTGTTTTTT. This gives the protein CAWSVRDSVNEKLFF.

This clone was seen repeatedly, ten times or more. The V gene is TRBV27, the J gene TRBJ2-7, with 10 nucleotides matching TRBD1. J gave up 6 bases and V 9 bases, and 14 bases lay outside the gene matches. The CDR3 extends over 15 amino acids. CDR1 is MNHEY, CDR2 SMNVEV, per germline (reference sequence). The CDR3 DNA is TGTGCCAGACCGGACTCGGGACAGGGGTTGGGCGAGCAGTACTTC. Its protein product is CARPDSGQGLGEQYF.

This clone was observed many times. The chain uses TRBV30 and TRBJ2-1; D is unclear. Trimming took 0 bases from V and 0 from J, leaving 15 bases between them. Germline V gene data show CDR1 as GTSNPN and CDR2 as SVGIG (reference sequence). This CDR3 is built from 17 residues. The CDR3 here is CAWSVWATGTSYNEQFF. For the CDR3, the DNA is TGTGCCTGGAGTGTGTGGGCTACCGGAACCTCCTACAATGAGCAGTTCTTC.

This clone was seen repeatedly, ten times or more. The V gene is TRBV4-2, the J gene TRBJ2-2; D perhaps matches TRBD1 (5 bases). Per the germline V gene, CDR1 is LGHNA and CDR2 is YNFKEQ. V was pared by 0 bases and J by 4 bases, with 9 bases between. This CDR3 is 15 amino acids long. The CDR3 protein is CASSQEIQGTGELFF. In nucleotides, the CDR3 is TGTGCCAGCAGCCAAGAAATTCAGGGCACCGGGGAGCTGTTTTTT.

This sequence joins TRBV5-3 and TRBJ2-3, with D unclear. TRBV5-3 is reported as an ORF; its role is uncertain. CDR3 length: 16 residues. The V end lost 7 bases, the J end lost 0 bases, and 18 bases lay between the germline ends. The CDR3 nucleotides read TGTGCCAGAGTGTCATACCATCGGAGTAGCACAGATACGCAGTATTTT. It encodes CARVSYHRSSTDTQYF.

As regards this clone: One junction end disagrees with the germline gene, perhaps due to a read error. At the DNA level, this CDR3 is encoded by other sequences in the same sample as well. The rearrangement links TRBV9 to TRBJ2-5; TRBD2 matches 9 bases. The germline V gene has CDR1 SGDLS and CDR2 YYNGEE. There are 15 residues in the CDR3. The CDR3 loop is CASSALAGPLETQYF. The CDR3 bases are TGCGCCAGCAGCGCCCTAGCGGGACCCTTAGAGACCCAGTACTTC.

The sample holds many counts of this clone. The gene calls are TRBV7-9 and TRBJ1-2; the match to TRBD1 covers 8 bases. Germline V gene lookup returns CDR1 SEHNR and CDR2 FQNEAQ (reference sequence). Trimming cost V 7 bases and J 6 bases; bases outside gene matches: 7. CDR3 length: 13 amino acids. The CDR3 sequence is CASNRSTGDGYTF. The CDR3 DNA is TGTGCCAGCAACCGATCGACAGGGGATGGCTACACCTTC.

This clone was counted many times. CDR3 nucleotide sequence: TGTGCCAGCAGTGCAGGACTAGCGGGGGGCGTCTCCTACAATGAGCAGTTCTTC. This translates into CASSAGLAGGVSYNEQFF. The V gene is TRBV6-1, the J gene TRBJ2-1, with 14 bases that match TRBD2. CDR1 and CDR2 from the germline V gene are MNHNS and SASEGT. J was trimmed by 0 bases and V by 4 bases; bases with no gene match: 5. The CDR3 runs to 18 residues.

At least ten counts were recorded for this clone. The V and J genes are TRBV4-2 and TRBJ2-1, with TRBD2 identical over 12 bases. The V and J ends lost 2 bases and 2 bases, in that order; junction bases with no gene match: 13. The CDR3 consists of 20 residues. Germline V lookup: CDR1 LGHNA, CDR2 YNFKEQ. CDR3: CASSQKLRLAGVGAYNEQFF. The CDR3 DNA reads as TGTGCCAGCAGCCAAAAACTTAGACTAGCGGGGGTAGGGGCCTACAATGAGCAGTTCTTC.

This clone was picked up many times. The rearrangement joins TRBV6-1 to TRBJ2-3; D perhaps matches TRBD1 (6 bases). The CDR3 extends over 15 amino acids. V was pared by 4 bases and J by 1 base, with 12 bases between. Germline V lookup: CDR1 MNHNS, CDR2 SASEGT. For the CDR3, the DNA is TGTGCCAGCAGTGTAAGGACAGCCGGCACAGATACGCAGTATTTT. Translation gives CASSVRTAGTDTQYF.

In this sample, this clone turned up many times. This sequence joins TRBV6-6 and TRBJ1-2; 8 positions match TRBD1. In germline, CDR1 is MNHNY, CDR2 SVGAGI (reference sequence). The CDR3 length is 16 residues. The V and J ends lost 2 bases and 7 bases, in that order; junction bases with no gene match: 12. CDR3 loop: CASSYTDRGEEGGYTF. As DNA, the CDR3 is TGTGCCAGCAGTTACACCGACAGGGGCGAAGAAGGTGGCTACACCTTC.

This clone showed up many times. The V call is TRBV7-6, the J call TRBJ1-4; D is undetermined. Germline V gene sequence: CDR1 SGHVS, CDR2 FNYEAQ. Trimming took off 4 bases at V and 7 bases at J, with 7 bases between the two ends. CDR3 length: 12 amino acids. The CDR3 DNA reads as TGTGCCAGCAGCTCCAACGGTGAAAAACTGTTTTTT. This codes for CASSSNGEKLFF.

In this sample, this clone turned up a few times. The DNA of the CDR3 is TGTGCCAGCAGTGAATACAGGGGAGGGGGTTCACCCCTCCACTTT. It codes for CASSEYRGGGSPLHF. The genes are TRBV25-1 and TRBJ1-6, with a possible D match to TRBD1 (6 bases). The CDR3 extends over 15 amino acids. Germline-derived CDR1 and CDR2 are MGHDK and SYGVNS. Trimming stripped 0 bases from V and 9 bases from J, with 12 bases between.

This clone has at least ten counts. V is TRBV27 and J is TRBJ2-7; 11 bases are shared with TRBD1. The CDR3 is 15 amino acids. Unmatched junction bases numbered 6, after V lost 5 bases and J lost 3 bases. The germline V gene encodes CDR1 MNHEY and CDR2 SMNVEV (reference sequence). DNA of the CDR3: TGTGCCAGCAGTCCGGACAGGGGGCGAAACTACGAGCAGTACTTC. Encoded protein: CASSPDRGRNYEQYF.

This clone was observed many times. The chain uses TRBV4-1 and TRBJ2-3, with TRBD2 matching 12 bases. J was trimmed by 3 bases and V by 1 base; bases with no gene match: 8. Germline CDR1 reads MGHRA; CDR2 reads YSYEKL. The CDR3 sequence is 18 residues long. CDR3 sequence: CASSQALLAGGWTDTQYF. The CDR3 DNA reads as TGCGCCAGCAGCCAAGCTTTACTAGCGGGAGGATGGACAGATACGCAGTATTTT.

This clone was counted ten times or more. The J gene is TRBJ2-7, the V gene TRBV4-3; D is unresolved. The germline gives CDR1 LGHNA, CDR2 YSLEER. The CDR3 runs 15 residues. V was shortened by 0 bases and J by 3 bases, with 12 bases between the two germline ends. CDR3 residues: CASSQDNSLYYEQYF. The CDR3 DNA reads TGCGCCAGCAGCCAAGATAACAGCCTCTACTACGAGCAGTACTTC.

About this clone itself: The junction shows a germline mismatch at one end, possibly a read error. The V gene is TRBV9, the J gene TRBJ2-1; 10 bases fit TRBD2. The germline V gene encodes CDR1 SGDLS and CDR2 YYNGEE. CDR3 length: 19 residues. The CDR3 loop reads CVSSAGGLAGERTYNEQFF. In DNA form, the CDR3 reads TGTGTCAGCTCCGCCGGAGGGCTAGCGGGAGAAAGGACCTACAATGAGCAGTTCTTC. The entire variable domain, with the rest obtained from reference TRBV9 and TRBJ2-1, is as follows: DSGVTQTPKHLITATGQRVTLRCSPRSGDLSVYWYQQSLDQGLQFLIQYYNGEERAKGNILERFSAQQFPDLHSELNLSSLELGDSALYFCVSSAGGLAGERTYNEQFFGPGTRLTVL.

This clone has at least ten counts. Here the CDR3 reads CASSYGQGYGYTF. The DNA for the CDR3 is TGTGCCAGCAGTTACGGACAGGGATATGGCTACACCTTC. V is TRBV28 and J is TRBJ1-2, with TRBD1 matching over 8 bases. Germline V gives CDR1 MDHEN, CDR2 SYDVKM. V gave up 4 bases and J gave up 5 bases; unmatched junction bases: 3. This CDR3 is built from 13 residues.